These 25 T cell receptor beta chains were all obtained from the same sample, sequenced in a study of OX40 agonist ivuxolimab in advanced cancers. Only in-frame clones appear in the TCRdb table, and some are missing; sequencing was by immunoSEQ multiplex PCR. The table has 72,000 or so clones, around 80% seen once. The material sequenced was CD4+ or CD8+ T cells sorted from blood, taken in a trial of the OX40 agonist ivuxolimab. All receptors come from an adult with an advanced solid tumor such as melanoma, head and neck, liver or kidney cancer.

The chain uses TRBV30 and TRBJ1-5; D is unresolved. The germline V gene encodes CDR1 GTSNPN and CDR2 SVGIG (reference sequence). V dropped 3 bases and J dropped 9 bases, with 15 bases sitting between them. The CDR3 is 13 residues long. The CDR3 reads CAWSQSGEGPQHF. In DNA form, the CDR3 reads TGTGCCTGGAGCCAGAGTGGGGAAGGGCCCCAGCATTTT. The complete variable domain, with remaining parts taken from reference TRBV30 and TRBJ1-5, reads SQTIHQWPATLVQPVGSPLSLECTVEGTSNPNLYWYRQAAGRGLQLLFYSVGIGQISSEVPQNLSASRPQDRQFILSSKKLLLSDSGFYLCAWSQSGEGPQHFGDGTRLSIL.

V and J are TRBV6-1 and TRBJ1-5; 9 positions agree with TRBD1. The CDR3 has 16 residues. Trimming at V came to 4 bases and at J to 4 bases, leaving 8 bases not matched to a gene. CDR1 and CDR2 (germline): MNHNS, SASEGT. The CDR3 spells CASSGGQGRPNQPQHF. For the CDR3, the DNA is TGTGCCAGCAGTGGGGGACAGGGTAGGCCTAATCAGCCCCAGCATTTT.

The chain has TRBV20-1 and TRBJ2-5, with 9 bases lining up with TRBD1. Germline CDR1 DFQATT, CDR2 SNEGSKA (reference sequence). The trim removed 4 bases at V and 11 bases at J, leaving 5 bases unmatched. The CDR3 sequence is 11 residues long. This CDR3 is CSAKTGGVQYF. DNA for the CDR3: TGCAGTGCTAAAACAGGGGGCGTGCAGTACTTC.

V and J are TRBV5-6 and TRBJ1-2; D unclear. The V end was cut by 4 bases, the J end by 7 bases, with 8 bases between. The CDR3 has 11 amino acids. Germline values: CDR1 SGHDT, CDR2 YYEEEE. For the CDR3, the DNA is TGTGCCAGCAGCGTAGGACCTGGCTACACCTTC. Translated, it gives CASSVGPGYTF.

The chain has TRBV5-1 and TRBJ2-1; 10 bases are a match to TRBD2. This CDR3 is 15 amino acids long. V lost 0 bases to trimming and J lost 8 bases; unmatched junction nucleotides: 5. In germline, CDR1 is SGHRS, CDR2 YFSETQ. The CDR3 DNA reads TGCGCCAGCAGCTTGGGGTCTAGCGGGGGCCATGAGCAGTTCTTC. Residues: CASSLGSSGGHEQFF. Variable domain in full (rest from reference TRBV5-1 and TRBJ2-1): KAGVTQTPRYLIKTRGQQVTLSCSPISGHRSVSWYQQTPGQGLQFLFEYFSETQRNKGNFPGRFSGRQFSNSRSEMNVSTLELGDSALYLCASSLGSSGGHEQFFGPGTRLTVL.

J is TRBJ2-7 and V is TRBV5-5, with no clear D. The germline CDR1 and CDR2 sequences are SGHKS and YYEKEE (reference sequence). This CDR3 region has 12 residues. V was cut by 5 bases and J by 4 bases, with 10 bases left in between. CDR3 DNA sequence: TGTGCCAGCAGTGTTCGCAGTTACGAGCAGTACTTC. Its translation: CASSVRSYEQYF.

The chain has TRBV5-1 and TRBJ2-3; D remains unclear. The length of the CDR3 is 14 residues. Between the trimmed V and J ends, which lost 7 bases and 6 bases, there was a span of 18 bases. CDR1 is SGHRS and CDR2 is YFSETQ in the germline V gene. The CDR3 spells CASAKGTLGDTQYF. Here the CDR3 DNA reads TGCGCCAGCGCCAAGGGAACGTTGGGGGATACGCAGTATTTT.

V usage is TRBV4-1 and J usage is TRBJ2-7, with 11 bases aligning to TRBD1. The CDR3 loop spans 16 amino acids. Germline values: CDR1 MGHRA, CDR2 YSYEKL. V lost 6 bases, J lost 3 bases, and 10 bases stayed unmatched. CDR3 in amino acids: CASRDIGTGGDYEQYF. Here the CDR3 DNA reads TGCGCCAGCAGAGACATTGGGACAGGGGGGGACTACGAGCAGTACTTC.

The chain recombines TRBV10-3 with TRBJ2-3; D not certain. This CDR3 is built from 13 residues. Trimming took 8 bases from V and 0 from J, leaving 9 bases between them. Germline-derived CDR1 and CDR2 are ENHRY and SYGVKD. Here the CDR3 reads CAIAVTSTDTQYF. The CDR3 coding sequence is TGTGCCATCGCTGTGACTAGCACAGATACGCAGTATTTT.

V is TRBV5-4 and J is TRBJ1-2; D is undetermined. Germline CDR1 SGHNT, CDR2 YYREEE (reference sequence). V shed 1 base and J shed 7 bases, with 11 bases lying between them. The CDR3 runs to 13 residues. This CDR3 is CASSLRGYSGYTF. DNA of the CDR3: TGTGCCAGCAGCTTGCGAGGGTACTCTGGCTACACCTTC.

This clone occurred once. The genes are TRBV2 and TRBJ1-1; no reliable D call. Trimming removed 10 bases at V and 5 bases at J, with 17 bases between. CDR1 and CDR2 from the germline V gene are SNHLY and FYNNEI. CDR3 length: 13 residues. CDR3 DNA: TGTGCCACAGAGCTCCGGGTGGCAACTGAAGCTTTCTTT. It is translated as CATELRVATEAFF.

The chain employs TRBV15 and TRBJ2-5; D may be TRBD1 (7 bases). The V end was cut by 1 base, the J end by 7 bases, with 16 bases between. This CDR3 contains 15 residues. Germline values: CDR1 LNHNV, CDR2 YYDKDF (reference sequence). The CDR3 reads CATSRAGGGLGTQYF. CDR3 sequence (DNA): TGTGCCACCAGCAGAGCTGGAGGGGGCTTGGGGACCCAGTACTTC.

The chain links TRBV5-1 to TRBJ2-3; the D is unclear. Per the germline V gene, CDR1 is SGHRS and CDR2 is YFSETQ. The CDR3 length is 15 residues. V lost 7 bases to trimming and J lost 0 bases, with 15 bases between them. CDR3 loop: CASGRAGGSTDTQYF. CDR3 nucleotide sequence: TGCGCCAGCGGAAGGGCAGGCGGTAGCACAGATACGCAGTATTTT.

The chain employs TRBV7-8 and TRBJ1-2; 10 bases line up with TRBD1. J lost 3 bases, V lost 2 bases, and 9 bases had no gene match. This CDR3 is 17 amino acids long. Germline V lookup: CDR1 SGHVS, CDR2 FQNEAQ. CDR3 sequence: CASSLLNGDRGYYGYTF. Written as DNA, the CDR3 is TGTGCCAGCAGCTTACTAAACGGGGACAGGGGTTACTATGGCTACACCTTC.

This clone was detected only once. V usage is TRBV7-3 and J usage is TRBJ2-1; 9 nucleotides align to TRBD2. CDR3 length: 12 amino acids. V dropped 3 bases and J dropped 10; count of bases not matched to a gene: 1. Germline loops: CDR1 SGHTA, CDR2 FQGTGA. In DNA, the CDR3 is TGTGCCAGCAGCTTTAGCGGGGGAGAGCAGTTCTTC. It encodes CASSFSGGEQFF.

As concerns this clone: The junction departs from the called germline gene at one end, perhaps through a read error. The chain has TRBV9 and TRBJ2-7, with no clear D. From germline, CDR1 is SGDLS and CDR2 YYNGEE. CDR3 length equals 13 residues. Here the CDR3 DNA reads TGTGCCAGCAGCAGGAGTAGGTCCTCCGAGCAGTACTTC. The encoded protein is CASSRSRSSEQYF. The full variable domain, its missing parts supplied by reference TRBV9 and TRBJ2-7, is DSGVTQTPKHLITATGQRVTLRCSPRSGDLSVYWYQQSLDQGLQFLIQYYNGEERAKGNILERFSAQQFPDLHSELNLSSLELGDSALYFCASSRSRSSEQYFGPGTRLTVT.

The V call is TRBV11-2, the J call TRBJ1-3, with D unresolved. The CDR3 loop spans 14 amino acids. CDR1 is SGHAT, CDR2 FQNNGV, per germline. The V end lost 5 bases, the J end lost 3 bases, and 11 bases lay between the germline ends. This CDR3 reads CASSPGSYGNTIYF. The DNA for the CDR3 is TGTGCCAGCAGCCCGGGGAGTTATGGAAACACCATATATTTT.

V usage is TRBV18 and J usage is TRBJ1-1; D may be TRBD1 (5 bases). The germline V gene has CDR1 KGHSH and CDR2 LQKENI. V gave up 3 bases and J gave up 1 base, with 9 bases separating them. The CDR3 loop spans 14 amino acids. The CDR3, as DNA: TGTGCCAGCTCACCGGCGCAGGGGAACACTGAAGCTTTCTTT. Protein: CASSPAQGNTEAFF.

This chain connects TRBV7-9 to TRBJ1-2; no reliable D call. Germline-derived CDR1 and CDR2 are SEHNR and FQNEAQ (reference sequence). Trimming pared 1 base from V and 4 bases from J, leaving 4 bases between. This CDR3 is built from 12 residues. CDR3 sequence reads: CASSLVTYGYTF. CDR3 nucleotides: TGTGCCAGCAGCTTAGTTACCTATGGCTACACCTTC.

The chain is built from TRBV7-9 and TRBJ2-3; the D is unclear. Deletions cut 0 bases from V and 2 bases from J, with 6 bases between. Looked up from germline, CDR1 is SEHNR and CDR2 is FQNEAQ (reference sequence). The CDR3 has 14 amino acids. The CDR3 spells CASSLASNTDTQYF. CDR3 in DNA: TGTGCCAGCAGCTTAGCCTCGAACACAGATACGCAGTATTTT.

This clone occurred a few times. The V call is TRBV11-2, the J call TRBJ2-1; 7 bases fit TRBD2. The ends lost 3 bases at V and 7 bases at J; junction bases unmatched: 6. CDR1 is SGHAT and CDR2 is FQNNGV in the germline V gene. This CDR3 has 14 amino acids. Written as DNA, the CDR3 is TGTGCCAGCAGCTTGGCCGGACTAGTAAATGAGCAGTTCTTC. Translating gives CASSLAGLVNEQFF.

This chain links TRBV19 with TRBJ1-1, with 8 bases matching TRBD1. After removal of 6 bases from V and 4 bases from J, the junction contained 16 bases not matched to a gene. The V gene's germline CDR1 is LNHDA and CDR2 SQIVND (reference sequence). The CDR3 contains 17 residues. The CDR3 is CASSVLAQGALVTEAFF. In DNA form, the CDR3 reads TGTGCCAGTAGCGTTCTGGCTCAGGGGGCCTTAGTCACTGAAGCTTTCTTT.

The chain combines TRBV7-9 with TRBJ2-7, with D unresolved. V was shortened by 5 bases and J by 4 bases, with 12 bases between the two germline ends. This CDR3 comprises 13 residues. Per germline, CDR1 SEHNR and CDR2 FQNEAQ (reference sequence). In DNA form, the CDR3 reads TGTGCCAGCAGCGGATCGGGCCGTTACGAGCAGTACTTC. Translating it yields CASSGSGRYEQYF.

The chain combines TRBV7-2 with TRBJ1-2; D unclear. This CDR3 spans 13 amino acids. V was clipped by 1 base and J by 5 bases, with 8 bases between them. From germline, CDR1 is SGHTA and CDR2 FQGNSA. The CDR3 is CASSLERSYGYTF. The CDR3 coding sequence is TGTGCCAGCAGCTTAGAAAGGTCGTATGGCTACACCTTC. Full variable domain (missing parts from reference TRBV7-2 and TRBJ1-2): GAGVSQSPSNKVTEKGKDVELRCDPISGHTALYWYRQSLGQGLEFLIYFQGNSAPDKSGLPSDRFSAERTGGSVSTLTIQRTQQEDSAVYLCASSLERSYGYTFGSGTRLTVV.

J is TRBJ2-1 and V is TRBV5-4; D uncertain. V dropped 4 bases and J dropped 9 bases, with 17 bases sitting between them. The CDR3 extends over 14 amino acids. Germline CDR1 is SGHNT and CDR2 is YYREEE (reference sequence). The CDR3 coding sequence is TGTGCCAGCAGCGGAACGATGGACCGCGGTGAGCAGTTCTTC. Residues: CASSGTMDRGEQFF. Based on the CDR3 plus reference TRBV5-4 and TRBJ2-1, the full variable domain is ETGVTQSPTHLIKTRGQQVTLRCSSQSGHNTVSWYQQALGQGPQFIFQYYREEENGRGNFPPRFSGLQFPNYSSELNVNALELDDSALYLCASSGTMDRGEQFFGPGTRLTVL.